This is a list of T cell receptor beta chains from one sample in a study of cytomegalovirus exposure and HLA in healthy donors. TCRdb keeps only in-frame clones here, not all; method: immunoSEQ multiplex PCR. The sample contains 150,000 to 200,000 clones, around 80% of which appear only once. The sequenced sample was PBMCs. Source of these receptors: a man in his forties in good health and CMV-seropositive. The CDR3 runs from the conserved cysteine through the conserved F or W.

CDR3 protein: CASVSGGYEQYF
J gene: TRBJ2-7
CDR3 length: 12
V gene: TRBV27

CDR3 protein: CASSLGRRYGYTF
J gene: TRBJ1-2
CDR3 length: 13
V gene: TRBV5-1

CDR3 protein: CASSFTGSYEQYF
J gene: TRBJ2-7
CDR3 length: 13
V gene: TRBV7-9

CDR3 protein: CASTPQGVGNQPQHF
J gene: TRBJ1-5
CDR3 length: 15
V gene: TRBV7-8

CDR3 protein: CASSLTLAPGETQYF
J gene: TRBJ2-5
CDR3 length: 15
V gene: TRBV7-7

CDR3 protein: CASAGGRGGPETQYF
J gene: TRBJ2-5
CDR3 length: 15
V gene: TRBV11-2

CDR3 protein: CASSQGHLTQETQYF
J gene: TRBJ2-5
CDR3 length: 15
V gene: TRBV4-1

CDR3 protein: CASSLWTGAASPLHF
J gene: TRBJ1-6
CDR3 length: 15
V gene: TRBV7-3

CDR3 protein: CASSIDRSSYEQYF
J gene: TRBJ2-7
CDR3 length: 14
V gene: TRBV19

CDR3 protein: CASTTRTSRTDTQYF
J gene: TRBJ2-3
CDR3 length: 15
V gene: TRBV2

CDR3 protein: CASSKHPGQGSYNEQFF
J gene: TRBJ2-1
CDR3 length: 17
V gene: TRBV7-3

CDR3 protein: CASSRDIWNTQYF
J gene: TRBJ2-3
CDR3 length: 13
V gene: TRBV7-6

CDR3 protein: CASSSTSGAYEQYF
J gene: -
CDR3 length: 14
V gene: TRBV13

CDR3 protein: CASSAGGGEQFF
J gene: TRBJ2-1
CDR3 length: 12
V gene: TRBV6-6

CDR3 protein: CASSPPRTATYEQYF
J gene: TRBJ2-7
CDR3 length: 15
V gene: TRBV7-2

CDR3 protein: CASSPPDRFPRGYTF
J gene: TRBJ1-2
CDR3 length: 15
V gene: TRBV27

CDR3 protein: CASSLGSGGFENYGYTF
J gene: TRBJ1-2
CDR3 length: 17
V gene: TRBV5-1

CDR3 protein: CATSAPRLQETQYF
J gene: TRBJ2-5
CDR3 length: 14
V gene: TRBV15

CDR3 protein: CASSPLGTGGYGYTF
J gene: TRBJ1-2
CDR3 length: 15
V gene: TRBV7-2

CDR3 protein: CASSPLDRFMDEQYF
J gene: TRBJ2-7
CDR3 length: 15
V gene: TRBV28

CDR3 protein: CASRLRDYPYNEQFF
J gene: TRBJ2-1
CDR3 length: 15
V gene: TRBV2

CDR3 protein: CASSRTRQAGQPQHF
J gene: TRBJ1-5
CDR3 length: 15
V gene: TRBV4-3

CDR3 protein: CASSSGGGTEAFF
J gene: TRBJ1-1
CDR3 length: 13
V gene: TRBV6-5

CDR3 protein: CASSGGPTDTQYF
J gene: TRBJ2-3
CDR3 length: 13
V gene: TRBV9

CDR3 protein: CATQGVGLARSETQYF
J gene: TRBJ2-5
CDR3 length: 16
V gene: TRBV19

CDR3 protein: CAISESEGGTEAFF
J gene: TRBJ1-1
CDR3 length: 14
V gene: TRBV10-3

CDR3 protein: CASARGSTDTQYF
J gene: TRBJ2-3
CDR3 length: 13
V gene: TRBV6-5

CDR3 protein: CASSASGRYTDTQYF
J gene: TRBJ2-3
CDR3 length: 15
V gene: TRBV7-3

CDR3 protein: CASSGSGTGSNQPQHF
J gene: TRBJ1-5
CDR3 length: 16
V gene: TRBV21-1

CDR3 protein: CASSRSRGDEKLFF
J gene: TRBJ1-4
CDR3 length: 14
V gene: TRBV7-9

CDR3 protein: CASSPTGLGGNTIYF
J gene: TRBJ1-3
CDR3 length: 15
V gene: TRBV6-6

CDR3 protein: CASSLYGGELFF
J gene: TRBJ2-2
CDR3 length: 12
V gene: TRBV27

CDR3 protein: CASSELTGLAGYSEQFF
J gene: TRBJ2-1
CDR3 length: 17
V gene: TRBV2

CDR3 protein: CASSIPLGGPTDTQYF
J gene: TRBJ2-3
CDR3 length: 16
V gene: TRBV19

CDR3 protein: CASSMAHLGNQPQHF
J gene: TRBJ1-5
CDR3 length: 15
V gene: TRBV19

CDR3 protein: CASSEMRLAGKVDGYTF
J gene: TRBJ1-2
CDR3 length: 17
V gene: TRBV10-2

CDR3 protein: CASSLSGRAYEQYF
J gene: TRBJ2-7
CDR3 length: 14
V gene: TRBV27

CDR3 protein: CASSEWGLSYEQYF
J gene: TRBJ2-7
CDR3 length: 14
V gene: TRBV6-1

CDR3 protein: CASNLGQGFGYTF
J gene: TRBJ1-2
CDR3 length: 13
V gene: TRBV5-1

CDR3 protein: CASSHYTPGQGSGTYGYTF
J gene: TRBJ1-2
CDR3 length: 19
V gene: TRBV4-1

CDR3 protein: CASSWDSMSTEAFF
J gene: TRBJ1-1
CDR3 length: 14
V gene: TRBV5-4

CDR3 protein: CASSLGWRGGGYTDTQYF
J gene: TRBJ2-3
CDR3 length: 18
V gene: TRBV7-2

CDR3 protein: CASSQGTRSDTQYF
J gene: TRBJ2-3
CDR3 length: 14
V gene: TRBV14

CDR3 protein: CASTRTGTGSEQYF
J gene: TRBJ2-7
CDR3 length: 14
V gene: TRBV6-6

CDR3 protein: CASSLGGQASSYEQYF
J gene: TRBJ2-7
CDR3 length: 16
V gene: TRBV5-1

CDR3 protein: CASSYRGRSEKLFF
J gene: TRBJ1-4
CDR3 length: 14
V gene: TRBV6-6

CDR3 protein: CASSRTGGLRAQPQHF
J gene: TRBJ1-5
CDR3 length: 16
V gene: TRBV7-2

CDR3 protein: CASRRQGGAYEQYF
J gene: TRBJ2-7
CDR3 length: 14
V gene: TRBV5-4

CDR3 protein: CASTRQGNSGNTIYF
J gene: TRBJ1-3
CDR3 length: 15
V gene: TRBV9

CDR3 protein: CASSVAGGGAGEEQYF
J gene: TRBJ2-7
CDR3 length: 16
V gene: TRBV9

CDR3 protein: CSARDVAEPFF
J gene: TRBJ1-1
CDR3 length: 11
V gene: TRBV20-1

CDR3 protein: CASSLEVRVGGTDTQYF
J gene: TRBJ2-3
CDR3 length: 17
V gene: TRBV5-1

CDR3 protein: CASSPRQGTQPQHF
J gene: TRBJ1-5
CDR3 length: 14
V gene: TRBV18

CDR3 protein: CASADSEAFF
J gene: TRBJ1-1
CDR3 length: 10
V gene: TRBV25-1

CDR3 protein: CASSNRDIGTDTQYF
J gene: TRBJ2-3
CDR3 length: 15
V gene: TRBV21-1